One and the same sample provided the 31 T cell receptor beta chains below, sequenced in a study of Ad26.COV2.S vaccination and SARS-CoV-2 variants. The assay was immunoSEQ multiplex PCR, and TCRdb's table has in-frame clones only and misses some. The profile shows fewer than 400,000 clones, 85% of them singletons. Treatment meaning: around 19 received Ad26.COV2.S at low or high dose, single or two shots; several received placebo; per-sample allocation not given. Specimens were obtained on day 63 following the first vaccine or placebo injection. The sample was peripheral blood, taken in a trial of Ad26.COV2.S vaccine versus placebo. The source is a person aged 18-65 years who received the Ad26.COV2.S COVID-19 vaccine or a placebo.

In the case of this clone: A read error may be the cause here, since a much bigger clone is one base away. The same CDR3 arises from other DNA sequences in this sample as well. The chain is built from TRBV2 and TRBJ1-5, with 8 bases fitting TRBD1. The germline gives CDR1 SNHLY, CDR2 FYNNEI. The V segment lost 3 bases and the J segment 2 bases; nucleotides outside the gene matches: 0. The CDR3 has 14 residues. CDR3 sequence (DNA): TGTGCCAGCAGTGAGGACAGGGGCAATCAGCCCCAGCATTTT. Translating gives CASSEDRGNQPQHF. Together with reference TRBV2 and TRBJ1-5, the CDR3 gives the full variable domain: EPEVTQTPSHQVTQMGQEVILRCVPISNHLYFYWYRQILGQKVEFLVSFYNNEISEKSEIFDDQFSVERPDGSNFTLKIRSTKLEDSAMYFCASSEDRGNQPQHFGDGTRLSIL.

This chain connects TRBV7-8 to TRBJ1-6, with 9 bases that match TRBD1. This CDR3 spans 16 amino acids. Germline V gene data show CDR1 as SGHVS and CDR2 as FQNEAQ. V lost 4 bases, J lost 4 bases, and 5 bases stayed unmatched. The CDR3 nucleotides read TGTGCCAGCAGCTCCACAGGGGGCTCATATAATTCACCCCTCCACTTT. This translates into CASSSTGGSYNSPLHF.

The chain has TRBV5-4 and TRBJ2-1; 7 bases align to TRBD2. V lost 9 bases to trimming and J lost 5 bases; unmatched junction nucleotides: 5. Germline CDR1 SGHNT, CDR2 YYREEE (reference sequence). CDR3 length: 12 amino acids. CDR3 in DNA: TGTGCCACCGGGGGGATCGACAATGAGCAGTTCTTC. Translation: CATGGIDNEQFF.

This chain links TRBV5-1 with TRBJ1-1; D is ambiguous. Germline assignment: CDR1 SGHRS and CDR2 YFSETQ. CDR3 length equals 15 residues. The V end was cut by 0 bases, the J end by 4 bases, with 13 bases between. The DNA of the CDR3 is TGCGCCAGCAGCTTGGCAAGCGTCGGCGGCACTGAAGCTTTCTTT. Protein sequence: CASSLASVGGTEAFF. Full variable domain (remainder filled in from reference TRBV5-1 and TRBJ1-1): KAGVTQTPRYLIKTRGQQVTLSCSPISGHRSVSWYQQTPGQGLQFLFEYFSETQRNKGNFPGRFSGRQFSNSRSEMNVSTLELGDSALYLCASSLASVGGTEAFFGQGTRLTVV.

The CDR3 nucleotides are TGTGCCAGCAGCCCTCGCGGGGCTAGCGGGGGGAGGGATACGCAGTATTTT. Protein product: CASSPRGASGGRDTQYF. The gene calls are TRBV3-1 (or the pseudogene TRBV3-2) and TRBJ2-3; 11 positions match TRBD2. CDR3 length equals 17 residues. Germline assignment: CDR1 LGHDT and CDR2 YNNKEL (reference sequence). V lost 4 bases, J lost 6 bases, and 12 bases stayed unmatched.

The V and J genes are TRBV6-4 and TRBJ1-1; TRBD1 matches at 10 bases. V dropped 6 bases and J dropped 1; count of bases not matched to a gene: 5. The V gene's germline CDR1 is MRHNA and CDR2 SNTAGT. CDR3 size: 15 residues. The CDR3 reads CASRATGGGNTEAFF. For the CDR3, the DNA is TGTGCCAGCAGAGCGACAGGGGGCGGGAACACTGAAGCTTTCTTT.

The chain recombines TRBV5-1 with TRBJ1-3; D uncertain. The CDR3 runs to 15 residues. Germline-derived CDR1 and CDR2 are SGHRS and YFSETQ. Trimming shortened V by 0 bases and J by 4 bases, and 11 bases separated the two germline ends. CDR3 region: CASSLEWAPGNTIYF. Here the CDR3 DNA reads TGCGCCAGCAGCTTGGAGTGGGCGCCAGGAAACACCATATATTTT.

V usage is TRBV6-1 and J usage is TRBJ1-5; 8 positions agree with TRBD1. This CDR3 is built from 20 residues. Germline V gene data show CDR1 as MNHNS and CDR2 as SASEGT. V trimming: 4 bases; J trimming: 6 bases; junction bases outside the gene matches: 23. The CDR3 DNA is TGTGCCAGCAGTGGCCCGCCACTCCGGACAGGGTATGGGCAAGGTCAGCCCCAGCATTTT. The encoded protein is CASSGPPLRTGYGQGQPQHF.

The chain uses TRBV2 and TRBJ1-2; a weak D match, TRBD1 (5 bases). The ends were cut back, 5 bases at V and 2 bases at J, with 12 bases in the middle. CDR1 SNHLY and CDR2 FYNNEI come from the germline V gene. The CDR3 contains 14 residues. CDR3 bases: TGTGCCAGCAGTACTTCTGGGGGAAACTATGGCTACACCTTC. Its translation is CASSTSGGNYGYTF.

This clone is a singleton in its sample. The chain joins TRBV7-2 to TRBJ2-3, with 9 nucleotides matching TRBD2. V was pared by 2 bases and J by 0 bases, with 9 bases of the junction left unmatched. The CDR3 consists of 18 residues. Germline V gene sequence: CDR1 SGHTA, CDR2 FQGNSA. CDR3 coding DNA: TGTGCCAGCAGCTTATACCAGCGGGGGGCGACTAGCACAGATACGCAGTATTTT. Protein product: CASSLYQRGATSTDTQYF.

This clone has only a few counts. V is TRBV10-3 and J is TRBJ1-1; TRBD1 is a possible D gene (5 bases). V gave up 1 base and J gave up 1 base, with 7 bases separating them. Per the germline V gene, CDR1 is ENHRY and CDR2 is SYGVKD. The length of the CDR3 is 14 residues. CDR3 in amino acids: CAISEWQGNTEAFF. CDR3 nucleotide sequence: TGTGCCATCAGTGAGTGGCAGGGGAACACTGAAGCTTTCTTT.

The chain recombines TRBV7-5 with TRBJ1-2; the table's D gene call, TRBD1, was not cross checked with the DNA. TRBV7-5 is a known pseudogene. The CDR3 consists of 13 residues. CDR3 sequence reads: CVRSQQGSKGSTF. CDR3 nucleotides: TGTGTCAGAAGCCAACAGGGGTCCAAGGGCAGCACCTTC.

V is TRBV5-1 and J is TRBJ2-3; a weak D match, TRBD1 (6 bases). The V end lost 1 base, the J end lost 0 bases, and 9 bases lay between the germline ends. Germline CDR1 and CDR2: SGHRS and YFSETQ. The CDR3 consists of 15 residues. The CDR3 protein is CASSLYRVSTDTQYF. The CDR3, as DNA: TGCGCCAGCAGCTTGTACAGGGTCAGCACAGATACGCAGTATTTT. Using reference TRBV5-1 and TRBJ2-3 for the parts outside the CDR3, the full variable domain is KAGVTQTPRYLIKTRGQQVTLSCSPISGHRSVSWYQQTPGQGLQFLFEYFSETQRNKGNFPGRFSGRQFSNSRSEMNVSTLELGDSALYLCASSLYRVSTDTQYFGPGTRLTVL.

The CDR3: CASSLSFPGGGTDTQYF. CDR3 bases: TGTGCCAGCAGCTTAAGTTTCCCGGGGGGAGGGACAGATACGCAGTATTTT. This chain joins TRBV7-3 and TRBJ2-3; 7 bases map to TRBD2. The V gene end was trimmed by 1 base and the J gene end by 3 bases; junction bases not matched to a gene: 10. Germline V CDR1 and CDR2: SGHTA, FQGTGA. The CDR3 totals 17 residues. Using reference TRBV7-3 and TRBJ2-3 for the parts outside the CDR3, the full variable domain is GAGVSQTPSNKVTEKGKYVELRCDPISGHTALYWYRQSLGQGPEFLIYFQGTGAADDSGLPNDRFFAVRPEGSVSTLKIQRTERGDSAVYLCASSLSFPGGGTDTQYFGPGTRLTVL.

This chain connects TRBV28 to TRBJ2-2, with D perhaps matching TRBD2 (6 bases). Germline V gene data show CDR1 as MDHEN and CDR2 as SYDVKM. The germline V and J ends were trimmed by 5 bases and 3 bases, with 13 bases remaining between them. CDR3 length: 15 residues. Written as DNA, the CDR3 is TGTGCCAGCAGTCTATCGGGGGACTACACCGGGGAGCTGTTTTTT. It translates to CASSLSGDYTGELFF.

This clone was detected only once. CDR3 coding DNA: TGTGCCTGGAGTCTGGACAGATCCTACGAGCAGTACTTC. Its translation: CAWSLDRSYEQYF. The genes are TRBV30 and TRBJ2-7; the D gene is possibly TRBD1 (6 bases). The germline CDR1 and CDR2 sequences are GTSNPN and SVGIG (reference sequence). Trimming pared 2 bases from V and 1 base from J, leaving 9 bases between. This CDR3 is built from 13 residues.

The chain is built from TRBV12-5 and TRBJ2-1, with D possibly being TRBD2 (6 bases). The V gene's germline CDR1 is LGHNT and CDR2 FRNRAP. This CDR3 has 16 amino acids. The V gene lost 0 bases and the J gene lost 5 bases, with 14 bases spanning the gap. The CDR3: CASGLVWGGRNNEQFF. For the CDR3, the DNA is TGTGCTAGTGGTTTGGTATGGGGAGGTAGAAACAATGAGCAGTTCTTC. Together with reference TRBV12-5 and TRBJ2-1, the CDR3 gives the full variable domain: DARVTQTPRHKVTEMGQEVTMRCQPILGHNTVFWYRQTMMQGLELLAYFRNRAPLDDSGMPKDRFSAEMPDATLATLKIQPSEPRDSAVYFCASGLVWGGRNNEQFFGPGTRLTVL.

The chain carries TRBV5-4 and TRBJ1-1; D is perhaps TRBD1 (6 bases). Germline V CDR1 and CDR2: SGHNT, YYREEE (reference sequence). V was shortened by 7 bases and J by 6 bases, with 19 bases between the two germline ends. There are 14 residues in the CDR3. The CDR3 protein is CASGSRGAGSEAFF. In DNA, the CDR3 is TGTGCCAGCGGGAGTCGGGGGGCTGGTTCTGAAGCTTTCTTT.

The V call is TRBV5-5, the J call TRBJ1-1, with D perhaps TRBD1 (5 bases). Trimming shortened V by 4 bases and J by 1 base, and 14 bases separated the two germline ends. There are 15 residues in the CDR3. CDR1 and CDR2 (germline): SGHKS, YYEKEE (reference sequence). CDR3 protein: CASSGFYDRNTEAFF. The CDR3 nucleotides are TGTGCCAGCAGCGGGTTCTATGACAGGAACACTGAAGCTTTCTTT.

The rearrangement uses TRBV19 and TRBJ1-5; TRBD1 matches 7 bases. The CDR3 runs 14 residues. The V segment lost 5 bases and the J segment 5 bases; nucleotides outside the gene matches: 6. Germline CDR1 reads LNHDA; CDR2 reads SQIVND (reference sequence). CDR3 sequence reads: CASSVRTGHQPQHF. The DNA of the CDR3 is TGTGCCAGTAGTGTAAGGACAGGCCATCAGCCCCAGCATTTT.

The rearrangement joins TRBV28 to TRBJ1-5; a possible D gene is TRBD1 (6 bases). CDR3 length: 14 amino acids. Germline lookup yields CDR1 MDHEN and CDR2 SYDVKM. Trimming cost V 1 base and J 3 bases, with 7 bases left between them. Written as DNA, the CDR3 is TGTGCCAGCAGTTTATACAGGGACAATCAGCCCCAGCATTTT. It specifies CASSLYRDNQPQHF.

In DNA, the CDR3 is TGTGCCATCAGTGAAGGGATAGCCGTCACTGAAGCTTTCTTT. Its protein is CAISEGIAVTEAFF. The genes are TRBV10-3 and TRBJ1-1; D not certain. The V gene lost 3 bases and the J gene lost 4 bases, with 12 bases spanning the gap. The CDR3 totals 14 residues. Germline values: CDR1 ENHRY, CDR2 SYGVKD.

The chain is built from TRBV2 and TRBJ1-5; D gene ambiguous. The CDR3 contains 17 residues. Trimming took off 4 bases at V and 0 bases at J, with 16 bases between the two ends. Germline V gene data show CDR1 as SNHLY and CDR2 as FYNNEI. The CDR3 region has the DNA TGTGCCAGCAGTGTTGTTGTTGGGTCTCATAGCAATCAGCCCCAGCATTTT. As protein: CASSVVVGSHSNQPQHF. Looking up the rest from reference TRBV2 and TRBJ1-5 gives the full variable domain: EPEVTQTPSHQVTQMGQEVILRCVPISNHLYFYWYRQILGQKVEFLVSFYNNEISEKSEIFDDQFSVERPDGSNFTLKIRSTKLEDSAMYFCASSVVVGSHSNQPQHFGDGTRLSIL.

The chain employs TRBV20-1 and TRBJ1-2; D unclear. Trimming took 7 bases from V and 2 from J, leaving 8 bases between them. Germline CDR1 is DFQATT and CDR2 is SNEGSKA (reference sequence). The CDR3 length is 11 residues. CDR3 in amino acids: CSVRQNYGYTF. CDR3 nucleotide sequence: TGCAGTGTTCGGCAGAACTATGGCTACACCTTC.

The gene calls are TRBV6-4 and TRBJ2-1; D unclear. V lost 2 bases and J 7 bases, leaving 21 bases between the germline ends. The germline V gene has CDR1 MRHNA and CDR2 SNTAGT. The CDR3 extends over 17 amino acids. The CDR3 DNA is TGTGCCAGCAGTGACCCGCCGTTGTCCATCGAGTGGAATGAGCAGTTCTTC. Translated: CASSDPPLSIEWNEQFF.

Only one count was recorded for this clone. The chain joins TRBV28 to TRBJ1-3, with a weak D call TRBD1 (6 bases). Trimming stripped 5 bases from V and 4 bases from J, with 15 bases between. The germline CDR1 and CDR2 sequences are MDHEN and SYDVKM. The CDR3 contains 15 residues. The CDR3 DNA sequence: TGTGCCAGCAGTCCCCCTTCAGGGGCGGGAAACACCATATATTTT. Its protein is CASSPPSGAGNTIYF. Variable domain in full (rest from reference TRBV28 and TRBJ1-3): DVKVTQSSRYLVKRTGEKVFLECVQDMDHENMFWYRQDPGLGLRLIYFSYDVKMKEKGDIPEGYSVSREKKERFSLILESASTNQTSMYLCASSPPSGAGNTIYFGEGSWLTVV.

The rearrangement links TRBV7-3 to TRBJ1-1, with TRBD1 matching 9 bases. The CDR3 has 15 residues. Germline lookup yields CDR1 SGHTA and CDR2 FQGTGA. V lost 2 bases, J lost 5 bases, and 6 bases stayed unmatched. The chain's CDR3 is CASSLSGTGFTEAFF. For the CDR3, the DNA is TGTGCCAGCAGCTTATCTGGGACAGGGTTTACTGAAGCTTTCTTT.

The V and J genes are TRBV4-2 and TRBJ2-5, with 8 bases aligning to TRBD2. Germline V lookup: CDR1 LGHNA, CDR2 YNFKEQ. Trimming at V came to 1 base and at J to 3 bases, leaving 1 base not matched to a gene. CDR3 size: 14 residues. The CDR3 DNA is TGTGCCAGCAGCCAAGCGGGGGGGGAAGAGACCCAGTACTTC. It is translated as CASSQAGGEETQYF.

The chain uses TRBV27 and TRBJ2-2; D is ambiguous. This CDR3 contains 13 residues. V dropped 7 bases and J dropped 7 bases, with 13 bases sitting between them. CDR1 is MNHEY and CDR2 is SMNVEV in the germline V gene (reference sequence). The CDR3 DNA sequence: TGTGCCAGCACTTTCAAGGCTGGCGGGGAGCTGTTTTTT. Amino acids: CASTFKAGGELFF.

This chain connects TRBV28 to TRBJ1-4; no clear D gene. From germline, CDR1 is MDHEN and CDR2 SYDVKM. This CDR3 is 14 amino acids long. Trimming removed 3 bases at V and 4 bases at J, with 9 bases between. CDR3 protein: CASSFLLGNEKLFF. CDR3 sequence (DNA): TGTGCCAGCAGTTTCTTGCTAGGTAATGAAAAACTGTTTTTT.

This clone was found a few times. The same CDR3 is also encoded by other DNA sequences in this sample. J is TRBJ1-1 and V is TRBV11-1; no reliable D call. V lost 5 bases, J lost 2 bases, and 12 bases lay in between. Germline values: CDR1 SGHAT, CDR2 FQDESV (reference sequence). The CDR3 extends over 14 amino acids. The CDR3 here is CASSDRTGNTEAFF. The DNA of the CDR3 is TGTGCCAGCAGCGACCGGACGGGCAACACTGAAGCTTTCTTT.